The clone carrying this T cell receptor beta chain was seen more than once but under ten times. Its antigen is undetermined. These data are taken from a study of blood T cells in healthy people across ages. Points from the study as a whole: Observed TCR beta diversity per million T cells went down as age went up. This fall followed a roughly linear course with age.

Primed by a sample-barcoded 5' primer and a J-beta primer mix, a second PCR proceeded for about 7 to 11 cycles. A template-switch adaptor containing 12 random nucleotides labeled each cDNA molecule. Sequencing of every sample gave 3 million or more CDR3-containing paired-end reads. TCRdb independently ran MiXCR on the 5' RACE reads; one entry per CDR3 protein. The data contain about a million distinct CDR3 sequences, around two fifths of them seen just once; the ten biggest clones take up around 13%. This clonotype originated in a man younger than 35 in good health. The sample taken for sequencing was blood.

Here the CDR3 DNA reads TGCGCCAGCAGCCAAGAATCGGAGGGACTGTATGGCTACACCTTC. Translating it yields CASSQESEGLYGYTF. The chain has TRBV4-1 and TRBJ1-2, with D possibly TRBD1 on 5 matching bases. Germline values: CDR1 MGHRA, CDR2 YSYEKL. The CDR3 sequence is 15 residues long. V shed 0 bases and J shed 5 bases, with 13 bases lying between them.